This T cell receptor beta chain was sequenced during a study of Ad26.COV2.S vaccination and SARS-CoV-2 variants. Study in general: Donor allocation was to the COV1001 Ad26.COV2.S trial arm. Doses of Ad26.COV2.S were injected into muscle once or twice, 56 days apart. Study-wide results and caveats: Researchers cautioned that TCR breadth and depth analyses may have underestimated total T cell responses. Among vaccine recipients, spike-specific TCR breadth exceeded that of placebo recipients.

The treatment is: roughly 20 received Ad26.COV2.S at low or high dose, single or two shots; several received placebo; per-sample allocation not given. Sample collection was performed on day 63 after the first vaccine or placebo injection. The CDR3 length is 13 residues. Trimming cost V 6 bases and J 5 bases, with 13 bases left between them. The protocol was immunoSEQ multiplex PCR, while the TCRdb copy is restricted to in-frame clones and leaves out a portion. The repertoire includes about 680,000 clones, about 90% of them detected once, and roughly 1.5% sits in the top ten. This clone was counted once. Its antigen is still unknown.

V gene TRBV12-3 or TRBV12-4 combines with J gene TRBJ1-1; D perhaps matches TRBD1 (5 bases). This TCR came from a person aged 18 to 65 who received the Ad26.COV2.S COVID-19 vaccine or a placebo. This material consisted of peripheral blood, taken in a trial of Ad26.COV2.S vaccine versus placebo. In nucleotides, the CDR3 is TGTGCCAGCAGCCGGGACCCTCGGACTGAAGCTTTCTTT. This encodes CASSRDPRTEAFF.